The 31 T cell receptor beta chains below were found in one sample sequenced in a study of blood T cell repertoires in COVID-19. Sequencing was performed with immunoSEQ multiplex PCR; in TCRdb, only in-frame clones are kept and a portion is missing. The top ten hold around 4.3% of the sample, which has about 50,000 clones, approximately 92% seen once. Sequencing was done on a sample of peripheral blood. The receptor set was obtained from a man over 45 with active COVID-19.

The count of this clone is one. The chain has TRBV4-3 and TRBJ2-7; D may be TRBD1 (6 bases). In germline, CDR1 is LGHNA, CDR2 YSLEER. The CDR3 has 15 residues. The ends were cut back, 1 base at V and 2 bases at J, with 12 bases in the middle. CDR3 in amino acids: CASSQGRGVPYEQYF. The CDR3 region has the DNA TGCGCCAGCAGCCAAGGCAGGGGTGTCCCCTACGAGCAGTACTTC.

V usage is TRBV27 and J usage is TRBJ2-2; no firm D call. From germline, CDR1 is MNHEY and CDR2 SMNVEV (reference sequence). V dropped 11 bases and J dropped 1 base, with 11 bases sitting between them. The CDR3 extends over 13 amino acids. The CDR3 DNA is TGTGCCGCGCGCCCAGGGAACACCGGGGAGCTGTTTTTT. Its translation: CAARPGNTGELFF.

The chain couples TRBV7-3 to TRBJ2-1, with D possibly matching TRBD2 (5 bases). V was clipped by 5 bases and J by 4 bases, with 12 bases between them. This CDR3 spans 14 amino acids. CDR1 and CDR2 (germline): SGHTA, FQGTGA. The chain's CDR3 is CASSPGEGYNEQFF. The DNA of the CDR3 is TGTGCCAGCAGCCCCGGGGAAGGGTACAATGAGCAGTTCTTC. Supplemented by reference TRBV7-3 and TRBJ2-1, the full variable domain reads GAGVSQTPSNKVTEKGKYVELRCDPISGHTALYWYRQSLGQGPEFLIYFQGTGAADDSGLPNDRFFAVRPEGSVSTLKIQRTERGDSAVYLCASSPGEGYNEQFFGPGTRLTVL.

The chain has TRBV12-3 or TRBV12-4 and TRBJ1-2; D possibly corresponds to TRBD1 (6 bases). The V gene lost 1 base and the J gene lost 8 bases, with 11 bases spanning the gap. This CDR3 has 13 residues. The CDR3 DNA is TGTGCCAGCAGTTTAGGGACAGAGTCCGGCTACACCTTC. This encodes CASSLGTESGYTF.

The chain carries TRBV7-8 and TRBJ1-1, with 7 bases fitting TRBD1. This CDR3 spans 14 amino acids. J was trimmed by 5 bases and V by 5 bases; bases with no gene match: 8. Germline V lookup: CDR1 SGHVS, CDR2 FQNEAQ. CDR3 in amino acids: CASSPRQGWTEAFF. CDR3 in DNA: TGTGCCAGCAGCCCCCGACAGGGATGGACTGAAGCTTTCTTT. Variable domain in full (rest from reference TRBV7-8 and TRBJ1-1): GAGVSQSPRYKVAKRGQDVALRCDPISGHVSLFWYQQALGQGPEFLTYFQNEAQLDKSGLPSDRFFAERPEGSVSTLKIQRTQQEDSAVYLCASSPRQGWTEAFFGQGTRLTVV.

The chain joins TRBV9 to TRBJ2-2; D not resolved. V was clipped by 1 base and J by 5 bases, with 6 bases between them. This CDR3 comprises 13 residues. The germline V gene encodes CDR1 SGDLS and CDR2 YYNGEE. The CDR3 sequence: CASSVITTGELFF. DNA for the CDR3: TGTGCCAGCAGCGTAATCACTACCGGGGAGCTGTTTTTT.

The chain is built from TRBV12-3 or TRBV12-4 and TRBJ2-7; possibly TRBD2 for D (6 bases). The V gene lost 6 bases and the J gene lost 3 bases, with 12 bases spanning the gap. The CDR3 contains 13 residues. CDR3 coding DNA: TGTGCCAGCAGACCGAGGGAGGTCTACGAGCAGTACTTC. It yields the protein CASRPREVYEQYF.

The rearrangement joins TRBV18 to TRBJ1-2; D is unclear. V was pared by 1 base and J by 0 bases, with 9 bases between. The CDR3 contains 15 residues. CDR1 is KGHSH, CDR2 LQKENI, per germline. The CDR3 nucleotides are TGTGCCAGCTCACCACGAGGGAAAGCTAACTATGGCTACACCTTC. Its translation is CASSPRGKANYGYTF. Drawing the rest from reference TRBV18 and TRBJ1-2, the complete variable domain is NAGVMQNPRHLVRRRGQEARLRCSPMKGHSHVYWYRQLPEEGLKFMVYLQKENIIDESGMPKERFSAEFPKEGPSILRIQQVVRGDSAAYFCASSPRGKANYGYTFGSGTRLTVV.

V gene TRBV29-1 combines with J gene TRBJ2-7; D might be TRBD1 (6 bases). The CDR3 is 13 amino acids. Germline V lookup: CDR1 SQVTM, CDR2 ANQGSEA. The V gene lost 7 bases and the J gene lost 2 bases, with 15 bases spanning the gap. The CDR3 region is CSARSDRTYEQYF. The CDR3 nucleotides are TGCAGCGCCCGGAGCGACAGGACCTACGAGCAGTACTTC.

The V gene is TRBV12-5, the J gene TRBJ2-7; TRBD1 matches 9 bases. The V gene end was trimmed by 6 bases and the J gene end by 1 base; junction bases not matched to a gene: 7. This CDR3 region has 15 residues. Per germline, CDR1 LGHNT and CDR2 FRNRAP. The CDR3 here is CASGPGTGKSYEQYF. For the CDR3, the DNA is TGTGCTAGTGGACCGGGGACAGGGAAATCCTACGAGCAGTACTTC.

This clone was detected only a few times. V and J are TRBV7-9 and TRBJ1-5; 12 bases align to TRBD1. V was pared by 5 bases and J by 8 bases, with 7 bases of the junction left unmatched. Germline values: CDR1 SEHNR, CDR2 FQNEAQ (reference sequence). The CDR3 covers 15 residues. This CDR3 is CASSPGTGGGEPQHF. CDR3 nucleotides: TGTGCCAGCAGCCCCGGGACAGGGGGCGGGGAGCCCCAGCATTTT.

The chain links TRBV6-2 or TRBV6-3 to TRBJ1-4; 7 bases are shared with TRBD1. V dropped 6 bases and J dropped 7; count of bases not matched to a gene: 11. The CDR3 runs to 15 residues. CDR1 MNHEY and CDR2 SVGEGT come from the germline V gene. CDR3 amino acids: CASSRTTGVFEKLFF. The CDR3 nucleotides read TGTGCCAGCAGCCGCACCACAGGGGTGTTTGAAAAACTGTTTTTT.

The chain links TRBV27 to TRBJ2-7; perhaps TRBD1 as D (5 bases). Germline V gene lookup returns CDR1 MNHEY and CDR2 SMNVEV (reference sequence). Trimming took off 6 bases at V and 2 bases at J, with 14 bases between the two ends. CDR3 length: 14 amino acids. CDR3 bases: TGTGCCAGCAGACCGGACACCCGAGCCTACGAGCAGTACTTC. This encodes CASRPDTRAYEQYF.

This clone was recorded once. The chain uses TRBV19 and TRBJ1-6; 7 bases align to TRBD1. From germline, CDR1 is LNHDA and CDR2 SQIVND (reference sequence). The CDR3 spans 16 residues. With 6 bases clipped from V and 15 bases from J, the junction kept 20 bases outside the gene matches. In DNA form, the CDR3 reads TGTGCCAGTAGCCTCCTGAGGACAGGACCTCGATCTATCCTCCACTTT. As protein: CASSLLRTGPRSILHF. Drawing the rest from reference TRBV19 and TRBJ1-6, the complete variable domain is DGGITQSPKYLFRKEGQNVTLSCEQNLNHDAMYWYRQDPGQGLRLIYYSQIVNDFQKGDIAEGYSVSREKKESFPLTVTSAQKNPTAFYLCASSLLRTGPRSILHFGNGTRLTVT.

The chain is built from TRBV19 and TRBJ1-6; 10 bases agree with TRBD1. V shed 6 bases, J shed 10 bases, and the junction held 6 bases outside the gene matches. Germline V CDR1 and CDR2: LNHDA, SQIVND (reference sequence). The CDR3 covers 14 residues. The CDR3 nucleotides read TGTGCCAGTAGGGAGACAGGGGGCGGATCACCCCTCCACTTT. Amino acid sequence: CASRETGGGSPLHF.

The chain couples TRBV7-9 to TRBJ2-7, with 8 bases identical to TRBD1. Trimming removed 10 bases from V and 0 bases from J; junction bases left unmatched: 8. Germline V lookup: CDR1 SEHNR, CDR2 FQNEAQ (reference sequence). CDR3 size: 14 residues. CDR3 loop: CATKTGDSSYEQYF. In DNA form, the CDR3 reads TGTGCCACGAAGACAGGGGATAGCTCCTACGAGCAGTACTTC.

The chain carries TRBV5-1 and TRBJ2-7, with TRBD1 identical over 9 bases. Germline values: CDR1 SGHRS, CDR2 YFSETQ. The trim removed 4 bases at V and 6 bases at J, leaving 17 bases unmatched. This CDR3 spans 17 amino acids. CDR3 protein: CASSLGWGTGTTPEQYF. For the CDR3, the DNA is TGCGCCAGCAGCCTAGGTTGGGGGACAGGGACCACACCCGAGCAGTACTTC.

CDR3: CAISGRTSGGLAGDTQYF. DNA of the CDR3: TGTGCCATCAGTGGCCGGACTAGCGGGGGCTTAGCAGGGGATACGCAGTATTTT. The J gene is TRBJ2-3, the V gene TRBV10-3; 13 bases agree with TRBD2. This CDR3 region has 18 residues. Per germline, CDR1 ENHRY and CDR2 SYGVKD. Trimming removed 4 bases from V and 6 bases from J; junction bases left unmatched: 13.

The gene calls are TRBV19 and TRBJ1-6; D remains unclear. Germline CDR1 and CDR2: LNHDA and SQIVND (reference sequence). This CDR3 region has 13 residues. V was clipped by 2 bases and J by 8 bases, with 7 bases between them. The CDR3 bases are TGTGCCAGTAGTATAAATCAGGATTCACCCCTCCACTTT. Its protein is CASSINQDSPLHF.

The chain couples TRBV27 to TRBJ1-1; no clear D gene. The germline CDR1 and CDR2 sequences are MNHEY and SMNVEV (reference sequence). V lost 3 bases to trimming and J lost 1 base, with 9 bases between them. This CDR3 contains 14 residues. In DNA form, the CDR3 reads TGTGCCAGCAGTTTTCATGCGGGGAACACTGAAGCTTTCTTT. Protein: CASSFHAGNTEAFF.

V gene TRBV28 combines with J gene TRBJ2-1, with a weak D call TRBD1 (6 bases). The CDR3 totals 17 residues. The germline CDR1 and CDR2 sequences are MDHEN and SYDVKM. V lost 6 bases to trimming and J lost 8 bases, with 26 bases between them. Written as DNA, the CDR3 is TGTGCCAGCAGCCTCCTCCTTAGCGCTAACGAGGGGGATGAGCAGTTCTTC. Translation gives CASSLLLSANEGDEQFF.

This clone was seen just once. J is TRBJ2-5 and V is TRBV4-2; 14 bases line up with TRBD2. With V trimmed by 0 bases and J by 4 bases, 7 bases remained unmatched. The CDR3 totals 18 residues. Germline V lookup: CDR1 LGHNA, CDR2 YNFKEQ. CDR3 nucleotide sequence: TGTGCCAGCAGCCAAGATCCGGGACTAGCGGGGGAGCGAGAGACCCAGTACTTC. Translated: CASSQDPGLAGERETQYF.

The genes are TRBV5-1 and TRBJ2-7; D may be TRBD2 (5 bases). Trimming left V 2 bases short and J 6 bases short, with 15 bases between. CDR3 length: 14 residues. Germline V gene sequence: CDR1 SGHRS, CDR2 YFSETQ. DNA for the CDR3: TGCGCCAGCAGCTTAGAGGGAGCTGAAGGCGAGCAGTACTTC. Protein sequence: CASSLEGAEGEQYF.

V gene TRBV25-1 combines with J gene TRBJ2-3; D call uncertain. This CDR3 is built from 14 residues. The germline gives CDR1 MGHDK, CDR2 SYGVNS. The V end lost 1 base, the J end lost 0 bases, and 5 bases lay between the germline ends. The CDR3 reads CASSESGSTDTQYF. CDR3 nucleotide sequence: TGTGCCAGCAGTGAATCCGGGAGCACAGATACGCAGTATTTT. Filled out from reference TRBV25-1 and TRBJ2-3, the complete variable domain reads EADIYQTPRYLVIGTGKKITLECSQTMGHDKMYWYQQDPGMELHLIHYSYGVNSTEKGDLSSESTVSRIRTEHFPLTLESARPSHTSQYLCASSESGSTDTQYFGPGTRLTVL.

J is TRBJ2-5 and V is TRBV19, with D perhaps matching TRBD2 (6 bases). CDR1 LNHDA and CDR2 SQIVND come from the germline V gene (reference sequence). The V and J ends lost 5 bases and 3 bases respectively, with 19 bases between them. The CDR3 is 16 amino acids. For the CDR3, the DNA is TGTGCCAGTAGTGTTCAAAACGGACTAATGAAAGAGACCCAGTACTTC. As protein: CASSVQNGLMKETQYF.

V gene TRBV3-1 (or the pseudogene TRBV3-2) combines with J gene TRBJ1-2; TRBD1 agrees at 7 bases. The ends lost 4 bases at V and 5 bases at J; junction bases unmatched: 7. From germline, CDR1 is LGHDT and CDR2 YNNKEL (reference sequence). The CDR3 consists of 14 residues. DNA for the CDR3: TGTGCCAGCAGCCTTAGACAGGGCGGGTATGGCTACACCTTC. Protein sequence: CASSLRQGGYGYTF.

The chain uses TRBV27 and TRBJ1-6; D unresolved. V was cut by 7 bases and J by 0 bases, with 13 bases left in between. Germline CDR1 reads MNHEY; CDR2 reads SMNVEV (reference sequence). The CDR3 is 16 amino acids. CDR3 sequence reads: CASKEDPSSYNSPLHF. The CDR3 coding sequence is TGTGCCAGCAAGGAGGACCCGAGCTCCTATAATTCACCCCTCCACTTT.

The rearrangement joins TRBV11-2 to TRBJ2-7; no definite D call. The CDR3 length is 11 residues. V was trimmed by 5 bases and J by 4 bases, leaving 6 bases between them. From germline, CDR1 is SGHAT and CDR2 FQNNGV. The CDR3: CASSPGYEQYF. DNA for the CDR3: TGTGCCAGCAGCCCCGGGTACGAGCAGTACTTC.

The J gene is TRBJ2-3, the V gene TRBV5-6; TRBD2 agrees at 7 bases. The CDR3 has 17 residues. With 2 bases clipped from V and 2 bases from J, the junction kept 11 bases outside the gene matches. From germline, CDR1 is SGHDT and CDR2 YYEEEE. The CDR3 loop reads CASSFVVGRRPTDTQYF. CDR3 nucleotides: TGTGCCAGCAGCTTCGTTGTCGGGAGGCGCCCCACAGATACGCAGTATTTT. The variable domain in full, with the rest retrieved from reference TRBV5-6 and TRBJ2-3, is DAGVTQSPTHLIKTRGQQVTLRCSPKSGHDTVSWYQQALGQGPQFIFQYYEEEERQRGNFPDRFSGHQFPNYSSELNVNALLLGDSALYLCASSFVVGRRPTDTQYFGPGTRLTVL.

J is TRBJ1-1 and V is TRBV9, with D perhaps matching TRBD1 (5 bases). From germline, CDR1 is SGDLS and CDR2 YYNGEE. Between the trimmed V and J ends, which lost 2 bases and 1 base, there was a span of 9 bases. The CDR3 runs to 14 residues. CDR3 loop: CASSVGHANTEAFF. Written as DNA, the CDR3 is TGTGCCAGCAGCGTGGGGCACGCGAACACTGAAGCTTTCTTT.

V gene TRBV28 combines with J gene TRBJ2-3; D possibly corresponds to TRBD2 (5 bases). V was clipped by 6 bases and J by 2 bases, with 6 bases between them. Germline V CDR1 and CDR2: MDHEN, SYDVKM. The CDR3 extends over 12 amino acids. CDR3 bases: TGTGCCAGCAGCGGGAACACAGATACGCAGTATTTT. Encoded protein: CASSGNTDTQYF.